Here is one T cell receptor beta chain with its context. Its specificity is not known. The data were produced by immunoSEQ multiplex PCR, yet TCRdb's version contains in-frame clones alone and is incomplete. Of about 23,000 clones in the sample, 90% were seen once. Described time point: newly diagnosed, previously untreated cHL patient sample. Magnetic negative selection served to purify CD4+ T cells out of PBMCs that had been thawed. Comparators were PBMCs taken from newly diagnosed, untreated classical Hodgkin lymphoma. This entry belongs to a study of PD-1 blockade in classical Hodgkin lymphoma. Findings and caveats of the study: The origin of the repertoire differences remains undefined, with disease activity or prior therapy as possible causes. The study reported lower baseline TCR diversity in newly diagnosed patients than in healthy donors.

V gave up 0 bases and J gave up 5 bases; unmatched junction bases: 9. The CDR3 covers 18 residues. Germline-derived CDR1 and CDR2 are MGHRA and YSYEKL. The origin of this receptor is a human donor with classical Hodgkin lymphoma. The chain recombines TRBV4-1 with TRBJ2-5; 13 bases fit TRBD2. The sequencing sample was made of CD4+ T cells from blood. The chain's CDR3 is CASSQETSGRASGETQYF. CDR3 bases: TGCGCCAGCAGCCAAGAAACTAGCGGGAGGGCCTCGGGTGAGACCCAGTACTTC.